This TCR beta chain originates from a study of blood T cell repertoires in COVID-19. Overall study context: There were acute and convalescent COVID-19 samples, and they came from the United States, Italy and Spain.

TCRdb keeps only in-frame clones here, not all; method: immunoSEQ multiplex PCR. This sample yields 120,000 to 150,000 clones, of which roughly 80% are seen a single time; about 38% belongs to the top ten. From germline, CDR1 is LNHDA and CDR2 SQIVND (reference sequence). CDR3 length: 15 residues. V lost 5 bases and J lost 0, with 13 bases in between. The material sequenced was peripheral blood. This clonotype originated in a human donor in a cohort sampled during active COVID-19. J is TRBJ1-1 and V is TRBV19; D not resolved. The CDR3 loop is CASSPSYSMNTEAFF. CDR3 coding DNA: TGTGCCAGTAGTCCCAGCTACAGCATGAACACTGAAGCTTTCTTT.